What follows are 17 T cell receptor beta chains derived from one specimen sequenced in a study of shared clonotypes between healthy human individuals (dated by TCRdb to the early 2020s). The library was generated by the immunoSEQ multiplex PCR assay. In its TCRdb copy, this immuneACCESS table keeps in-frame sequences only and misses some clones. Where compared with another copy, unresolved V genes explain less than half of these, and the others have no known cause. For this sample there are some 1.4 million clones; more than 95% appear just once. The biggest ten clones account for more than 0.9% of the sample. The specimen was naive CD4+ T cells sorted from blood. The sample's cell subset or site, from its label and the paper: CD45RA+ positively selected. These receptors originate from a man aged 25-45 years in good health.

The chain's CDR3 is CAGHRDRGADTQYF. The CDR3 DNA reads TGTGCCGGTCACCGGGACAGGGGCGCAGATACGCAGTATTTT. The chain is built from TRBV2 and TRBJ2-3, with 10 positions matching TRBD1. Per the germline V gene, CDR1 is SNHLY and CDR2 is FYNNEI. The CDR3 is 14 residues long. Trimming cost V 11 bases and J 4 bases; bases outside gene matches: 9.

The V call is TRBV5-4, the J call TRBJ2-5; D unresolved. Germline CDR1 and CDR2: SGHNT and YYREEE (reference sequence). V was clipped by 3 bases and J by 3 bases, with 12 bases between them. The CDR3 length is 14 residues. CDR3 in DNA: TGTGCCAGCAGCTCAGGTTATTCAGAAGAGACCCAGTACTTC. This encodes CASSSGYSEETQYF.

The V and J genes are TRBV19 and TRBJ2-1, with TRBD2 identical over 8 bases. This CDR3 region has 15 residues. J gave up 2 bases and V 4 bases, and 4 bases lay outside the gene matches. Germline CDR1 and CDR2: LNHDA and SQIVND (reference sequence). CDR3 DNA: TGTGCCAGTAGTAGACTAGCGCTGCCCTACAATGAGCAGTTCTTC. Encoded protein: CASSRLALPYNEQFF.

The rearrangement links TRBV6-1 to TRBJ2-7; maybe TRBD2 (6 bases). From germline, CDR1 is MNHNS and CDR2 SASEGT. The CDR3 extends over 15 amino acids. Trimming stripped 8 bases from V and 0 bases from J, with 17 bases between. CDR3 residues: CASETLASSSYEQYF. DNA of the CDR3: TGTGCCAGCGAGACCCTAGCGTCAAGCTCCTACGAGCAGTACTTC.

V usage is TRBV10-3 and J usage is TRBJ2-1; TRBD2 aligns across 15 bases. Germline CDR1 is ENHRY and CDR2 is SYGVKD. J was trimmed by 8 bases and V by 8 bases; bases with no gene match: 4. The CDR3 runs 14 residues. The CDR3 loop is CAIRTSGRADEQFF. The CDR3 DNA reads TGTGCCATCCGGACTAGCGGGAGGGCCGATGAGCAGTTCTTC.

Details on this clone: Other nucleotide sequences from this sample produce the same CDR3. V and J are TRBV5-4 and TRBJ1-2; no clear D gene. The CDR3 length is 13 residues. Germline loops: CDR1 SGHNT, CDR2 YYREEE (reference sequence). Between the trimmed V and J ends, which lost 2 bases and 3 bases, there was a span of 8 bases. The CDR3 nucleotides read TGTGCCAGCAGCTTCCGGGGAGACTATGGCTACACCTTC. It is translated as CASSFRGDYGYTF.

This clone appeared a single time. The rearrangement joins TRBV19 to TRBJ1-5; 8 nucleotides match TRBD1. In germline, CDR1 is LNHDA, CDR2 SQIVND (reference sequence). V shed 6 bases and J 9 bases; nucleotides not matched to a gene: 10. This CDR3 spans 14 amino acids. The CDR3 sequence is CASRPGQGTGPQHF. CDR3 bases: TGTGCCAGTAGACCTGGACAGGGAACGGGGCCCCAGCATTTT.

The V and J genes are TRBV29-1 and TRBJ2-2; weak D call: TRBD1 (5 bases). Germline CDR1 and CDR2: SQVTM and ANQGSEA. V gave up 4 bases and J gave up 4 bases, with 13 bases separating them. This CDR3 is 14 amino acids long. This CDR3 reads CSVVLAGLTGELFF. In nucleotides, the CDR3 is TGCAGCGTTGTGTTGGCAGGGCTCACCGGGGAGCTGTTTTTT.

The V call is TRBV29-1, the J call TRBJ2-7; 7 bases fit TRBD1. The CDR3 is made up of 13 amino acids. The trim removed 2 bases at V and 7 bases at J, leaving 8 bases unmatched. Germline CDR1 and CDR2: SQVTM and ANQGSEA. The chain's CDR3 is CSVERARGYEQYF. CDR3 sequence (DNA): TGCAGCGTTGAACGAGCCAGGGGGTATGAGCAGTACTTC.

CDR3 coding DNA: TGTGCCAGTAGTCCCCGGGACACTTCCTACGAGCAGTACTTC. As protein: CASSPRDTSYEQYF. J is TRBJ2-7 and V is TRBV19; the D gene is possibly TRBD1 (6 bases). The CDR3 extends over 14 amino acids. CDR1 and CDR2 from the germline V gene are LNHDA and SQIVND (reference sequence). V gave up 5 bases and J gave up 1 base, with 12 bases separating them.

The chain recombines TRBV30 with TRBJ2-7, with unresolved D. V shed 2 bases and J shed 4 bases, with 9 bases lying between them. This CDR3 has 12 amino acids. Germline V gene data show CDR1 as GTSNPN and CDR2 as SVGIG (reference sequence). This chain's CDR3 is CAWSFSEYEQYF. DNA for the CDR3: TGTGCCTGGAGTTTTTCGGAGTACGAGCAGTACTTC. Filled out from reference TRBV30 and TRBJ2-7, the complete variable domain reads SQTIHQWPATLVQPVGSPLSLECTVEGTSNPNLYWYRQAAGRGLQLLFYSVGIGQISSEVPQNLSASRPQDRQFILSSKKLLLSDSGFYLCAWSFSEYEQYFGPGTRLTVT.

This chain uses TRBV19 with TRBJ2-5, with D perhaps TRBD1 (6 bases). Germline CDR1 is LNHDA and CDR2 is SQIVND (reference sequence). This CDR3 contains 12 residues. Trimming pared 6 bases from V and 5 bases from J, leaving 10 bases between. The CDR3 DNA sequence: TGTGCCAGTAGACAGGGTGGGGAGACCCAGTACTTC. This translates into CASRQGGETQYF.

This sequence joins TRBV7-9 and TRBJ1-1, with a tentative D call TRBD1 (6 bases). The CDR3 has 13 amino acids. The germline V gene encodes CDR1 SEHNR and CDR2 FQNEAQ (reference sequence). V lost 5 bases and J lost 0, with 7 bases in between. The DNA for the CDR3 is TGTGCCAGCAGCCGACAGGTGAACACTGAAGCTTTCTTT. Translating gives CASSRQVNTEAFF. The full variable domain, with the rest looked up from reference TRBV7-9 and TRBJ1-1, is DTGVSQNPRHKITKRGQNVTFRCDPISEHNRLYWYRQTLGQGPEFLTYFQNEAQLEKSRLLSDRFSAERPKGSFSTLEIQRTEQGDSAMYLCASSRQVNTEAFFGQGTRLTVV.

This sequence joins TRBV11-2 and TRBJ2-7; 9 positions agree with TRBD2. CDR3 length equals 15 residues. In germline, CDR1 is SGHAT, CDR2 FQNNGV. Trimming took 5 bases from V and 7 from J; bases not matched to a gene: 12. Here the CDR3 DNA reads TGTGCCAGCAGCACAGCGGGACTAGCTCCCGCGGAGCAGTACTTC. This gives the protein CASSTAGLAPAEQYF.

The V call is TRBV7-6, the J call TRBJ1-3, with 7 positions matching TRBD1. Trimming took 1 base from V and 4 from J; bases not matched to a gene: 4. This CDR3 has 15 amino acids. The germline V gene has CDR1 SGHVS and CDR2 FNYEAQ. In nucleotides, the CDR3 is TGTGCCAGCAGCTTAGATGAGGGGGCAGGAAACACCATATATTTT. Its protein is CASSLDEGAGNTIYF.

V usage is TRBV5-5 and J usage is TRBJ2-3, with TRBD1 identical over 7 bases. The length of the CDR3 is 15 residues. CDR1 SGHKS and CDR2 YYEKEE come from the germline V gene (reference sequence). V shed 3 bases, J shed 2 bases, and the junction held 6 bases outside the gene matches. The CDR3: CASSSSGTATDTQYF. In DNA, the CDR3 is TGTGCCAGCAGCTCCTCCGGGACAGCCACAGATACGCAGTATTTT.

The chain carries TRBV2 and TRBJ2-7; D might be TRBD2 (6 bases). CDR1 is SNHLY and CDR2 is FYNNEI in the germline V gene. The CDR3 is 14 amino acids. V was shortened by 4 bases and J by 3 bases, with 13 bases between the two germline ends. The CDR3 DNA sequence: TGTGCCAGCAGTGGTGGAGGGGCTCGCTACGAGCAGTACTTC. Its protein product is CASSGGGARYEQYF.